This T cell receptor (beta chain) was obtained from a study of technical replicates of blood from a few donors. This CDR3 region has 13 residues. Deletions cut 5 bases from V and 10 bases from J, with 14 bases between. Looked up from germline, CDR1 is SGHTA and CDR2 is FQGTGA. The protocol was immunoSEQ multiplex PCR, while the TCRdb copy is restricted to in-frame clones and leaves out a portion. The sample yields some 71,000 clones, approximately 97% seen once. The sequencing sample was made of T cells isolated from PBMCs. The clonotype comes from a human donor in good health. This chain links TRBV7-3 with TRBJ2-2; TRBD2 might be the D (6 bases). The CDR3 reads CASSVSVAEELFF. The CDR3 coding sequence is TGTGCCAGCAGCGTTTCAGTAGCGGAGGAGCTGTTTTTT.